This TCR beta chain was obtained from a study of cytomegalovirus exposure and HLA in healthy donors. Primers: 60 Vbeta forward and 13 Jbeta reverse. The repertoire was sequenced with immunoSEQ multiplex PCR; TCRdb's copy has only in-frame clones and lacks some. The sample lists about 200,000 clones; 79% were seen once. With respect to this clone: Its antigen is unidentified.

This CDR3 has 16 amino acids. The V and J ends lost 3 bases and 6 bases respectively, with 18 bases between them. Germline loops: CDR1 SGHAT, CDR2 FQNNGV. Study-wide results and caveats: Fewer N-insertions (relative to the approximately 700-donor mean) were reportedly seen in an Asian-associated ancestry cluster in a later analysis. Later work found that TCR association rates differed between HLA loci; DRB1 had the most and HLA-C the fewest.

Input material: PBMCs. This sequence originates from a girl between 10 and 17 years old in good health and CMV-seropositive. V and J are TRBV11-2 and TRBJ2-1; tentatively, D is TRBD1 (6 bases). CDR3 sequence reads: CASSFRQETRGNEQFF. The CDR3 DNA reads TGTGCCAGCAGCTTCAGACAGGAAACACGTGGCAATGAGCAGTTCTTC.